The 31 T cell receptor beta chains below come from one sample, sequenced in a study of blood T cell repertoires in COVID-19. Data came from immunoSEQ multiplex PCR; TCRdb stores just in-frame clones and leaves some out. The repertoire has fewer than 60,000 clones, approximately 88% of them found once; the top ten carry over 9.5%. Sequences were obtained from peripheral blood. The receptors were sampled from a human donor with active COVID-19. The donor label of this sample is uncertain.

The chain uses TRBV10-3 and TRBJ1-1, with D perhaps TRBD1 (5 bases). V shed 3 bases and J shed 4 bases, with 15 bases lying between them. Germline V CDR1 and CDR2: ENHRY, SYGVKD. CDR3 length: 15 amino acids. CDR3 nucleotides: TGTGCCATCAGTGACCTACCAGGGCGAGCCACTGAAGCTTTCTTT. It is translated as CAISDLPGRATEAFF.

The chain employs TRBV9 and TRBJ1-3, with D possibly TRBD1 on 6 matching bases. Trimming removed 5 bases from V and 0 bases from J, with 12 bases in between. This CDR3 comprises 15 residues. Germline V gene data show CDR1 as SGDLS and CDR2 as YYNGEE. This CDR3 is CASSEQGSSGNTIYF. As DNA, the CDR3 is TGTGCCAGCAGTGAACAGGGCAGCTCTGGAAACACCATATATTTT.

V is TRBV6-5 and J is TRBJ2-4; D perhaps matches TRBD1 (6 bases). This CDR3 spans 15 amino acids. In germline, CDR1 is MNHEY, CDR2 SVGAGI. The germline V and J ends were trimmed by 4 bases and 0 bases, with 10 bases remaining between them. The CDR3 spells CASSSQGLAKNIQYF. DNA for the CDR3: TGTGCCAGCAGTTCCCAGGGGCTAGCCAAAAACATTCAGTACTTC.

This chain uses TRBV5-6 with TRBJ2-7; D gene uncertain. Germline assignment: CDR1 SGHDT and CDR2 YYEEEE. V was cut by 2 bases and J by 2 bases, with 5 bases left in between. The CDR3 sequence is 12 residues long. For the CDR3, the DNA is TGTGCCAGCAGCTTAGGAGCCTACGAGCAGTACTTC. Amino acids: CASSLGAYEQYF.

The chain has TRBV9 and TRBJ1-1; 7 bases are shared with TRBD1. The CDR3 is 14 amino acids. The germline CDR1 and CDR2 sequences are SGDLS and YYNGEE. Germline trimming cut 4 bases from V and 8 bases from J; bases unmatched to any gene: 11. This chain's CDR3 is CASSSGQPDIEAFF. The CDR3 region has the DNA TGTGCCAGCAGCTCGGGACAGCCCGATATCGAAGCTTTCTTT.

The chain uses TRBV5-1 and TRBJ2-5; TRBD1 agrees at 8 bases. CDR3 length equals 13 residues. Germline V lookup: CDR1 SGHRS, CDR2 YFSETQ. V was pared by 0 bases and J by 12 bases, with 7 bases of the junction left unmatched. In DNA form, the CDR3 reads TGCGCCAGCAGCTTGGGTCTTGCGACAGGGGAGTACTTC. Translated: CASSLGLATGEYF. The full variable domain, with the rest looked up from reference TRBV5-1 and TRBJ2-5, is KAGVTQTPRYLIKTRGQQVTLSCSPISGHRSVSWYQQTPGQGLQFLFEYFSETQRNKGNFPGRFSGRQFSNSRSEMNVSTLELGDSALYLCASSLGLATGEYFGPGTRLLVL.

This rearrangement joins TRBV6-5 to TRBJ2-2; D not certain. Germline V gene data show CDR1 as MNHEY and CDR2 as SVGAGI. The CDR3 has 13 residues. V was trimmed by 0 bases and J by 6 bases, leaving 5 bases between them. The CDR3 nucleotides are TGTGCCAGCAGTTACTCGAGTTCCGGGGAGCTGTTTTTT. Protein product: CASSYSSSGELFF.

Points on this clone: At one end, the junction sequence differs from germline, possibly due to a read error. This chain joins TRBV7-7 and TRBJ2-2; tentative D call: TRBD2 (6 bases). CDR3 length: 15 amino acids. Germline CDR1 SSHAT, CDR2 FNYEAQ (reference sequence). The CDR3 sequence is CASSLAVGYPGELFF. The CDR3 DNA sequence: TGTGCTAGCAGCTTAGCGGTCGGTTACCCCGGGGAGCTGTTTTTT.

The chain's CDR3 is CSVRAGGGNTIYF. The CDR3 nucleotides are TGCAGCGTTCGGGCAGGAGGTGGAAACACCATATATTTT. The gene calls are TRBV29-1 and TRBJ1-3; D is ambiguous. The V and J ends lost 5 bases and 3 bases respectively, with 11 bases between them. From germline, CDR1 is SQVTM and CDR2 ANQGSEA. The length of the CDR3 is 13 residues.

The CDR3 spells CAISESSGSPGELFF. In DNA, the CDR3 is TGTGCCATCAGTGAATCTAGCGGGAGTCCTGGGGAGCTGTTTTTT. The chain couples TRBV10-3 to TRBJ2-2; 10 bases map to TRBD2. The germline CDR1 and CDR2 sequences are ENHRY and SYGVKD. V gave up 3 bases and J gave up 8 bases; unmatched junction bases: 6. This CDR3 has 15 amino acids.

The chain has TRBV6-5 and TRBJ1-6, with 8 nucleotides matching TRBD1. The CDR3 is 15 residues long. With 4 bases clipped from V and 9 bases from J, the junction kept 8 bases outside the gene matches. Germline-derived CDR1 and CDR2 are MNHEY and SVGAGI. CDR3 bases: TGTGCCAGCAGTTCGGGGACAGGAAGCGGTTCACCCCTCCACTTT. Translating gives CASSSGTGSGSPLHF.

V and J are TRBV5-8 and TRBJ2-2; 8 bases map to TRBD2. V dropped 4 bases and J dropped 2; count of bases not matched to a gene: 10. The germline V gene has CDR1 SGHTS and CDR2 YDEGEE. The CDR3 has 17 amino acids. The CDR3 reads CASSPPIIAGNTGELFF. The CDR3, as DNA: TGTGCCAGCAGCCCCCCTATCATAGCGGGAAACACCGGGGAGCTGTTTTTT.

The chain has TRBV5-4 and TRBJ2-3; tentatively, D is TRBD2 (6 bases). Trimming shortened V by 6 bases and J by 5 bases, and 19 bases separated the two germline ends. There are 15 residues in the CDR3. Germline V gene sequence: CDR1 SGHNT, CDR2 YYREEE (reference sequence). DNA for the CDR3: TGTGCCAGCACCCGCCGAGATGCAGCGGGAGATACGCAGTATTTT. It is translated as CASTRRDAAGDTQYF.

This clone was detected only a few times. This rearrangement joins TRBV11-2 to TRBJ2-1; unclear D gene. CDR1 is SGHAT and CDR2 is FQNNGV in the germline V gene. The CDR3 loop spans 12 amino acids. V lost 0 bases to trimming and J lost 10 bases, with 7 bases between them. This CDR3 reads CASSLDLREQFF. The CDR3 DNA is TGTGCCAGCAGCTTAGACCTGCGGGAGCAGTTCTTC. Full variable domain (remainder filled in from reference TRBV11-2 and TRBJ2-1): EAGVAQSPRYKIIEKRQSVAFWCNPISGHATLYWYQQILGQGPKLLIQFQNNGVVDDSQLPKDRFSAERLKGVDSTLKIQPAKLEDSAVYLCASSLDLREQFFGPGTRLTVL.

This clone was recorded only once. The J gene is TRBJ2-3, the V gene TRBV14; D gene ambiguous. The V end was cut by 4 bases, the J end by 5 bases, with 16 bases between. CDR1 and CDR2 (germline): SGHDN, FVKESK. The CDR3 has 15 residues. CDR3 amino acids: CASSLIPPVGDTQYF. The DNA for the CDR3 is TGTGCCAGCAGCCTGATTCCACCCGTCGGAGATACGCAGTATTTT.

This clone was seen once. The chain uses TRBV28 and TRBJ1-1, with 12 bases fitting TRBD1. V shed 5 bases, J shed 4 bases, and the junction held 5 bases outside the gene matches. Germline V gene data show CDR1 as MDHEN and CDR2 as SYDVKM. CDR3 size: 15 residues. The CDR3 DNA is TGTGCCAGCAGTGTACCGGGACAGGGGGCCACTGAAGCTTTCTTT. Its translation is CASSVPGQGATEAFF. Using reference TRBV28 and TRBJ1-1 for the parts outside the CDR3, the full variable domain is DVKVTQSSRYLVKRTGEKVFLECVQDMDHENMFWYRQDPGLGLRLIYFSYDVKMKEKGDIPEGYSVSREKKERFSLILESASTNQTSMYLCASSVPGQGATEAFFGQGTRLTVV.

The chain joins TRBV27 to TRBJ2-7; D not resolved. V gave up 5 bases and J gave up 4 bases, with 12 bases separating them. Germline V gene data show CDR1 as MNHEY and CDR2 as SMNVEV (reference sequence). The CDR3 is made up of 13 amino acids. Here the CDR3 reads CASSTPQKYEQYF. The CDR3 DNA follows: TGTGCCAGCAGTACCCCACAGAAATACGAGCAGTACTTC.

This CDR3 reads CASSPPPGTGAYEQYF. CDR3 in DNA: TGTGCCAGCAGCCCCCCACCCGGGACAGGGGCCTACGAGCAGTACTTC. The rearrangement joins TRBV3-1 (or the pseudogene TRBV3-2) to TRBJ2-7; 10 positions match TRBD1. Germline CDR1 reads LGHDT; CDR2 reads YNNKEL (reference sequence). V was clipped by 4 bases and J by 2 bases; unmatched bases: 8. This CDR3 comprises 16 residues.

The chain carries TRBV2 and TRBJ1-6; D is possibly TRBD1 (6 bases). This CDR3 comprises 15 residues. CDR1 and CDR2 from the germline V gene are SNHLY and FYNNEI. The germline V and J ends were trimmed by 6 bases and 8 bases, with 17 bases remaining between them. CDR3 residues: CASRVQGMLDSPLHF. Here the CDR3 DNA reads TGTGCCAGCAGGGTACAGGGAATGTTGGATTCACCCCTCCACTTT.

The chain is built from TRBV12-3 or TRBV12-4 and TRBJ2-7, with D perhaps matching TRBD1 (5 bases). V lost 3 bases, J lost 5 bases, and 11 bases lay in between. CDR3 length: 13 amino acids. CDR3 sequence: CASSFSRADEQYF. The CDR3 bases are TGTGCCAGCAGTTTCAGCAGGGCCGACGAGCAGTACTTC.

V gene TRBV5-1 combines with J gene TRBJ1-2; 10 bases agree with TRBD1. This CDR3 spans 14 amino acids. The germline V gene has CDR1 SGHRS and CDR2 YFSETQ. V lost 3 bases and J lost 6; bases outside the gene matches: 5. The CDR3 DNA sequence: TGCGCCAGCAGCTGGCAAGGGACAGGGGATGGCTACACCTTC. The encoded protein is CASSWQGTGDGYTF.

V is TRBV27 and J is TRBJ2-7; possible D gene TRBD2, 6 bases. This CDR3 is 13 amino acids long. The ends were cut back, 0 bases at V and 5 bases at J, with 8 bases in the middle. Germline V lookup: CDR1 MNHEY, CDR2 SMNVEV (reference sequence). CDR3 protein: CASSLSGGHEQYF. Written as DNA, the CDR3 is TGTGCCAGCAGTTTATCGGGGGGTCACGAGCAGTACTTC.

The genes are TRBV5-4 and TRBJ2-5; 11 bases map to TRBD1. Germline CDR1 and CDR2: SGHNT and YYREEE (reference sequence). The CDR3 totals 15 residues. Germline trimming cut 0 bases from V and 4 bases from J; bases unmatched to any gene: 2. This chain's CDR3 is CASSLAGTGGETQYF. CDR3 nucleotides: TGTGCCAGCAGCTTGGCCGGGACAGGGGGAGAGACCCAGTACTTC. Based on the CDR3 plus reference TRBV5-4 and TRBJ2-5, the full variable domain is ETGVTQSPTHLIKTRGQQVTLRCSSQSGHNTVSWYQQALGQGPQFIFQYYREEENGRGNFPPRFSGLQFPNYSSELNVNALELDDSALYLCASSLAGTGGETQYFGPGTRLLVL.

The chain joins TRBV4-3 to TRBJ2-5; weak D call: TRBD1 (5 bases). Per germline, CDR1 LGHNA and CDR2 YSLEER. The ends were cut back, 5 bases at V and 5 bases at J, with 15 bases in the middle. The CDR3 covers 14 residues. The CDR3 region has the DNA TGCGCCAGCAGCGCGGCACGGTCAGGGGAGACCCAGTACTTC. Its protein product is CASSAARSGETQYF.

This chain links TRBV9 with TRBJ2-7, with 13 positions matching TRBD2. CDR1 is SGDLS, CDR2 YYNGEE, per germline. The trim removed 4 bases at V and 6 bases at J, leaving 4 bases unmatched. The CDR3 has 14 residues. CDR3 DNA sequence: TGTGCCAGCAGCTCAGGGACTAGCGGGACCGAGCAGTACTTC. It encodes CASSSGTSGTEQYF.

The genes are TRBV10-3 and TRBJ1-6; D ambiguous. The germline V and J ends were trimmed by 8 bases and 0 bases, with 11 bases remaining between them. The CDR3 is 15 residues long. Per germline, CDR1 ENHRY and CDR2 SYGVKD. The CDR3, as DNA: TGTGCCATCGCCGAAAGTAGCTCCTATAATTCACCCCTCCACTTT. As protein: CAIAESSSYNSPLHF.

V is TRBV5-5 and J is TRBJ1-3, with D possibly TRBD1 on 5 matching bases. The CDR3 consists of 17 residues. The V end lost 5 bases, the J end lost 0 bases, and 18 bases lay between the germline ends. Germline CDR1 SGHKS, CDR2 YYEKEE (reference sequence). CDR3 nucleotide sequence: TGTGCCAGCAGTTATGGTGGGGCCCCGAGCTCTGGAAACACCATATATTTT. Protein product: CASSYGGAPSSGNTIYF.

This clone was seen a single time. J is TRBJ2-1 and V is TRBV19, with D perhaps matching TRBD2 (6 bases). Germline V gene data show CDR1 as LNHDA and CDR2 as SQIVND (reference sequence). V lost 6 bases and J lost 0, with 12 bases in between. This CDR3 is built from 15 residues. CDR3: CASSRDGSSYNEQFF. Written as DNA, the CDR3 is TGTGCCAGTAGCCGGGACGGGAGCTCCTACAATGAGCAGTTCTTC.

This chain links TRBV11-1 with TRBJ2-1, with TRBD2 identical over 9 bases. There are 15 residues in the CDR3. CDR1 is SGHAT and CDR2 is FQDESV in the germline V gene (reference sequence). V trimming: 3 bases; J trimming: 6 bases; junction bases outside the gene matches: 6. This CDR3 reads CASSFTREGLNEQFF. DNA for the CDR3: TGTGCCAGCAGCTTTACGCGGGAGGGCCTCAATGAGCAGTTCTTC.

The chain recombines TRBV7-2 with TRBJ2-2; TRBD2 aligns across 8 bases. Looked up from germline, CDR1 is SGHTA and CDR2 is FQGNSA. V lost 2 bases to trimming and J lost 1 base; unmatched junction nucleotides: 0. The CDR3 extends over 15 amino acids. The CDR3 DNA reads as TGTGCCAGCAGCTTAAGCGGGGGGAACACCGGGGAGCTGTTTTTT. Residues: CASSLSGGNTGELFF.

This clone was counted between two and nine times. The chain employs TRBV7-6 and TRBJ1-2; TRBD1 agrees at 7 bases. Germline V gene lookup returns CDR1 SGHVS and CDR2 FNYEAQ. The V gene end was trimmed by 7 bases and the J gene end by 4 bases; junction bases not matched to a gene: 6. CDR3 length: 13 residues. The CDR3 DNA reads TGTGCCAGCATTGTCGGGACAGTCTATGGCTACACCTTC. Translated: CASIVGTVYGYTF.